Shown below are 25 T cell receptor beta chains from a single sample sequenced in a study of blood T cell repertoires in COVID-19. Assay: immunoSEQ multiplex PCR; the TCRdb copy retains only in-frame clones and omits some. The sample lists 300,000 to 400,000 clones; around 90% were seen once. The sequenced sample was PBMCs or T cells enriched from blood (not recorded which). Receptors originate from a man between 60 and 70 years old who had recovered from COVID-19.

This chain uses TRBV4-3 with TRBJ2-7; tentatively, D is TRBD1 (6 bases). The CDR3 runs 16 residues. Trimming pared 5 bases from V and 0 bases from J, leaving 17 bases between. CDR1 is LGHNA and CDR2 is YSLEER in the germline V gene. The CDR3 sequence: CASSKKRQESSYEQYF. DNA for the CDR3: TGCGCCAGCAGCAAAAAGAGACAGGAAAGCTCCTACGAGCAGTACTTC.

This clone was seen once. This chain's CDR3 is CASSLGSQETQYF. CDR3 coding DNA: TGTGCCAGCAGCTTGGGCAGCCAAGAGACCCAGTACTTC. The rearrangement links TRBV11-1 to TRBJ2-5; unclear D gene. The CDR3 consists of 13 residues. V was trimmed by 3 bases and J by 1 base, leaving 6 bases between them. The germline CDR1 and CDR2 sequences are SGHAT and FQDESV (reference sequence).

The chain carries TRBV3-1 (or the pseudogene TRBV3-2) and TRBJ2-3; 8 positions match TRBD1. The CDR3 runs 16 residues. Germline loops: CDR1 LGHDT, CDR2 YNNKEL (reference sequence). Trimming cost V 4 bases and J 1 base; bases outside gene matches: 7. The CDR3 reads CASSPRQGRGTDTQYF. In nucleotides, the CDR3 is TGTGCCAGCAGCCCGAGACAGGGGCGGGGCACAGATACGCAGTATTTT.

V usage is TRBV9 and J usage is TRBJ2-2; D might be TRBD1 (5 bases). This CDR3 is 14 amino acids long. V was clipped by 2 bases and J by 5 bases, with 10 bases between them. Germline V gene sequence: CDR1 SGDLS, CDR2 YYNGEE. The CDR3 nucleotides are TGTGCCAGCAGCGTCACAGGTGGAACCGGGGAGCTGTTTTTT. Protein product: CASSVTGGTGELFF.

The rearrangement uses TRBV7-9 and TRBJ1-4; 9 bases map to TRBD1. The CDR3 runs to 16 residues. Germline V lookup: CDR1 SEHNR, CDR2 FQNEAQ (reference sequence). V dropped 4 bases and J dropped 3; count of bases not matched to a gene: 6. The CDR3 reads CASSWTGALSNEKLFF. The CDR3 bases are TGTGCCAGCAGCTGGACAGGGGCTCTCTCTAATGAAAAACTGTTTTTT.

CDR3 in amino acids: CASNQPGQIGNTIYF. The CDR3, as DNA: TGTGCCAGCAACCAACCGGGACAGATTGGAAACACCATATATTTT. The chain combines TRBV7-3 with TRBJ1-3, with 7 bases identical to TRBD1. Germline lookup yields CDR1 SGHTA and CDR2 FQGTGA. With V trimmed by 7 bases and J by 3 bases, 9 bases remained unmatched. The CDR3 has 15 amino acids. Full variable domain (outside the CDR3, taken from reference TRBV7-3 and TRBJ1-3): GAGVSQTPSNKVTEKGKYVELRCDPISGHTALYWYRQSLGQGPEFLIYFQGTGAADDSGLPNDRFFAVRPEGSVSTLKIQRTERGDSAVYLCASNQPGQIGNTIYFGEGSWLTVV.

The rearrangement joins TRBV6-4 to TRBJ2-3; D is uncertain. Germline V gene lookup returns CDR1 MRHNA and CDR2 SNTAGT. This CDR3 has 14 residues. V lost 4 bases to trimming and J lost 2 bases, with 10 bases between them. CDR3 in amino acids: CASSGEKYTDTQYF. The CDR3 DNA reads TGTGCCAGCAGTGGCGAGAAGTACACAGATACGCAGTATTTT.

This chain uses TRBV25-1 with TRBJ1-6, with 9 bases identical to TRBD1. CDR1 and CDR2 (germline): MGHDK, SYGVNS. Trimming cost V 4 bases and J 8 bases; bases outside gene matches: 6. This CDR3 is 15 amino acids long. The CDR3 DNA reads TGTGCCAGCAGTGCCCCCGGGACAGGGCATTCACCCCTCCACTTT. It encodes CASSAPGTGHSPLHF.

The chain's CDR3 is CASSVGSGVNTGELFF. The DNA of the CDR3 is TGTGCCAGCAGCGTAGGTTCGGGGGTGAACACCGGGGAGCTGTTTTTT. This chain uses TRBV9 with TRBJ2-2; perhaps TRBD2 as D (6 bases). Trimming removed 0 bases at V and 1 base at J, with 10 bases between. In germline, CDR1 is SGDLS, CDR2 YYNGEE. This CDR3 is 16 amino acids long.

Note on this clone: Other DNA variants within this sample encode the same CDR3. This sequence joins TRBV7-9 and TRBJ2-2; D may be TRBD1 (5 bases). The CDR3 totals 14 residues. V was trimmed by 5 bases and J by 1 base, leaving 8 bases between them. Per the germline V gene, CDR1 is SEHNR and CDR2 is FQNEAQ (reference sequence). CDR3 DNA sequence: TGTGCCAGCAGCCGCGGACAGAACACCGGGGAGCTGTTTTTT. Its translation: CASSRGQNTGELFF. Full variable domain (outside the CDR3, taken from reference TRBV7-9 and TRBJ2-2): DTGVSQNPRHKITKRGQNVTFRCDPISEHNRLYWYRQTLGQGPEFLTYFQNEAQLEKSRLLSDRFSAERPKGSFSTLEIQRTEQGDSAMYLCASSRGQNTGELFFGEGSRLTVL.

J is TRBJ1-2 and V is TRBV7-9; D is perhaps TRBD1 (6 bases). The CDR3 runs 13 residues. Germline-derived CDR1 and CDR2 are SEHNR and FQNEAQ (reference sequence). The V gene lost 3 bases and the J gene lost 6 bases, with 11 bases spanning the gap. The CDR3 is CASSFQGTNGYTF. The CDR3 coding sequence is TGTGCCAGCAGCTTTCAGGGGACCAATGGCTACACCTTC.

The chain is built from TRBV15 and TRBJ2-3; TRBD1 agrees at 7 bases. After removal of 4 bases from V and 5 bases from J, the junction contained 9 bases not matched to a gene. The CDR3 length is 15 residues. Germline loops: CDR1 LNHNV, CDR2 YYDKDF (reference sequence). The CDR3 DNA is TGTGCCACCAGCATACGGACAGGTTCGGTAGATACGCAGTATTTT. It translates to CATSIRTGSVDTQYF.

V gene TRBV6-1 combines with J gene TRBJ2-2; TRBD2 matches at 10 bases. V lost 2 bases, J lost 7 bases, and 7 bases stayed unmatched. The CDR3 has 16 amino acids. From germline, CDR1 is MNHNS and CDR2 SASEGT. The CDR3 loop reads CASSERAAGGFGELFF. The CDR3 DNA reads TGTGCCAGCAGTGAACGGGCAGCGGGAGGGTTCGGGGAGCTGTTTTTT.

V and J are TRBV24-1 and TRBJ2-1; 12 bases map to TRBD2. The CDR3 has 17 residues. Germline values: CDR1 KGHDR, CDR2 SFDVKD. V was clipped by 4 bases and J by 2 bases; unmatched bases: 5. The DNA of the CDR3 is TGTGCCACCAGTGACGCTAGCGGGAGGGCCCCCTACAATGAGCAGTTCTTC. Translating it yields CATSDASGRAPYNEQFF.

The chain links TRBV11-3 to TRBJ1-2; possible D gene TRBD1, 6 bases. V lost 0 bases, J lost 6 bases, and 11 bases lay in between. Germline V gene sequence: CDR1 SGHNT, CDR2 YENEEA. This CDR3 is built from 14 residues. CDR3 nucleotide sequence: TGTGCCAGCAGCTTAGATAACAGGGATCATGGCTACACCTTC. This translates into CASSLDNRDHGYTF.

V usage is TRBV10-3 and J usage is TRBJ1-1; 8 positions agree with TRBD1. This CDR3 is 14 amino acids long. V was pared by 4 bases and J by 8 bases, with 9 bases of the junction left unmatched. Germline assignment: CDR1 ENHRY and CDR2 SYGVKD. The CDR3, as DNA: TGTGCCATCAGTGTGGGGACAGGCCTAAGGGAAGCTTTCTTT. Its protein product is CAISVGTGLREAFF.

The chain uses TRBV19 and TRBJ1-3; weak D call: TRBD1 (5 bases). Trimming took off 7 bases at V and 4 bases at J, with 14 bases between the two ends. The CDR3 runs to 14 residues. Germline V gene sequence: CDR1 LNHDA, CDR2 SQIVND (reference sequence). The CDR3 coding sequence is TGTGCCAGTAACCAACGCGGGGCAGGAAACACCATATATTTT. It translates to CASNQRGAGNTIYF.

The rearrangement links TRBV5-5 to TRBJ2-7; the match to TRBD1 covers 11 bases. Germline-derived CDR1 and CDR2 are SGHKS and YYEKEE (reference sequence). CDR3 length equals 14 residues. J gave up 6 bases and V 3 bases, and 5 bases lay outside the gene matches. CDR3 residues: CASSYGQGATEQYF. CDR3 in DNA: TGTGCCAGCAGCTACGGACAGGGGGCTACCGAGCAGTACTTC. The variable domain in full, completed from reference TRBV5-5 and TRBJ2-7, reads DAGVTQSPTHLIKTRGQQVTLRCSPISGHKSVSWYQQVLGQGPQFIFQYYEKEERGRGNFPDRFSARQFPNYSSELNVNALLLGDSALYLCASSYGQGATEQYFGPGTRLTVT.

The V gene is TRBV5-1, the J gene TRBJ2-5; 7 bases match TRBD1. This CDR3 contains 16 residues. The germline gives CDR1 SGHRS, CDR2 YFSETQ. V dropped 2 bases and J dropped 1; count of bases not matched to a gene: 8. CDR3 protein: CASSFWTGTAQETQYF. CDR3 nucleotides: TGCGCCAGCAGCTTTTGGACCGGGACAGCCCAAGAGACCCAGTACTTC.

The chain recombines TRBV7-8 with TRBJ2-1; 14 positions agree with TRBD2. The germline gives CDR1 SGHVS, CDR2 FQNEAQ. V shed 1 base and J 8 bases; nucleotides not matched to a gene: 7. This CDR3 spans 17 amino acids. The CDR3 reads CASSLVGGLAGVDEQFF. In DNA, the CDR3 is TGTGCCAGCAGCTTAGTTGGGGGACTAGCGGGAGTCGATGAGCAGTTCTTC. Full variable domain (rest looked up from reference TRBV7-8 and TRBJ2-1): GAGVSQSPRYKVAKRGQDVALRCDPISGHVSLFWYQQALGQGPEFLTYFQNEAQLDKSGLPSDRFFAERPEGSVSTLKIQRTQQEDSAVYLCASSLVGGLAGVDEQFFGPGTRLTVL.

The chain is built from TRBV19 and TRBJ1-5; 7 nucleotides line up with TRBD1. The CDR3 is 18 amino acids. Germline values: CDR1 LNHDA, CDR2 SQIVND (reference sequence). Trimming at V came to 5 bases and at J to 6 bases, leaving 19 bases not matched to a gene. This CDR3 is CASSATRGTDIFGQPQHF. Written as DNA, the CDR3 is TGTGCCAGTAGTGCCACTAGGGGGACAGATATTTTCGGTCAGCCCCAGCATTTT.

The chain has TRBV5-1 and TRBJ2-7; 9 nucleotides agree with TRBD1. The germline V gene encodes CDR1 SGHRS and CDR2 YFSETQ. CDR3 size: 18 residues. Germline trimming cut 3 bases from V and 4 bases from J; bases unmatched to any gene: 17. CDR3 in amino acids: CASSYTRGSTGGSYEQYF. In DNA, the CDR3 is TGCGCCAGCAGCTATACCCGAGGCTCGACAGGGGGTAGTTACGAGCAGTACTTC.

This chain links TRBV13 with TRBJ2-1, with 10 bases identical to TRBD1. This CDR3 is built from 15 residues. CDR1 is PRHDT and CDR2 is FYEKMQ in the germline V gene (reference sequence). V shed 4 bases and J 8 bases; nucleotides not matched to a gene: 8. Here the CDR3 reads CASSSTGQGLYEQFF. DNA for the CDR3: TGTGCCAGCAGCTCAACGGGACAGGGGCTTTATGAGCAGTTCTTC.

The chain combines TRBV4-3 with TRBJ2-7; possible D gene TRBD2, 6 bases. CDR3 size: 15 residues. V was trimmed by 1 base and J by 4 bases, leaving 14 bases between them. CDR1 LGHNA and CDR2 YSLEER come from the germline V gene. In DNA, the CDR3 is TGCGCCAGCAGCCAAGCCTCCACGGGGGATTACGAGCAGTACTTC. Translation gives CASSQASTGDYEQYF.

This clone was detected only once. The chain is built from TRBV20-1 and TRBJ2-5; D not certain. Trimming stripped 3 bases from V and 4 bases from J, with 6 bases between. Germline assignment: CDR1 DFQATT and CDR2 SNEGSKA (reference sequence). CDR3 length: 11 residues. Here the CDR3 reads CSASLRETQYF. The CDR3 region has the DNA TGCAGTGCTAGTCTCCGAGAGACCCAGTACTTC.